This paragraph covers one T cell receptor beta chain sequence. This sample is drawn from a study of blood T cell repertoires in COVID-19. Study-wide context: Sites in the United States, Italy and Spain provided acute and convalescent COVID-19 samples. Nucleic acid was either cDNA or gDNA, and it came from T cells, B-cell-depleted T cells, or PBMCs.

Looked up from germline, CDR1 is ENHRY and CDR2 is SYGVKD. CDR3 size: 16 residues. V dropped 4 bases and J dropped 0; count of bases not matched to a gene: 9. The table came from immunoSEQ multiplex PCR; TCRdb's copy has only in-frame clones and leaves some out. Of tens of thousands of clones in the sample, 88% were seen once. This TCR was sampled from a man between 45 and 60 years old with acute or convalescent COVID-19. Sample: peripheral blood. The V and J genes are TRBV10-3 and TRBJ2-7; 7 nucleotides agree with TRBD2. Here the CDR3 reads CAISGRWGGGSYEQYF. The DNA for the CDR3 is TGTGCCATCAGTGGCCGCTGGGGCGGGGGCTCCTACGAGCAGTACTTC.